The 20 T cell receptor beta chains below all came from one sample that was sequenced in a study of Ad26.COV2.S vaccination and SARS-CoV-2 variants. Treatment given: roughly 20 received Ad26.COV2.S at low or high dose, single or two shots; 5 received placebo; per-sample allocation not given. Material that was analyzed had been drawn on day 63 after the first vaccine or placebo injection. The repertoire was sequenced with immunoSEQ multiplex PCR; TCRdb's copy has only in-frame clones and lacks some. The sample has 300,000 to 400,000 clones; 90% are singletons. The material was peripheral blood, obtained in a trial of Ad26.COV2.S vaccine versus placebo. These receptors all stem from a person between 18 and 65 years old who received the Ad26.COV2.S COVID-19 vaccine or a placebo.

The J gene is TRBJ1-5, the V gene TRBV24-1, with D tentatively TRBD1 (6 bases). The CDR3 is 14 residues long. V lost 4 bases to trimming and J lost 5 bases, with 11 bases between them. Germline V lookup: CDR1 KGHDR, CDR2 SFDVKD. Here the CDR3 DNA reads TGTGCCACCAGTGACTCAGGGGTCGATCAGCCCCAGCATTTT. Translated: CATSDSGVDQPQHF.

J is TRBJ1-1 and V is TRBV7-3; D not resolved. V was shortened by 3 bases and J by 2 bases, with 7 bases between the two germline ends. The CDR3 runs 13 residues. CDR1 and CDR2 (germline): SGHTA, FQGTGA. The CDR3 sequence: CASSFDGNTEAFF. Written as DNA, the CDR3 is TGTGCCAGCAGCTTCGACGGTAACACTGAAGCTTTCTTT.

This sequence joins TRBV18 and TRBJ1-1; 7 bases match TRBD1. Germline V gene sequence: CDR1 KGHSH, CDR2 LQKENI. With V trimmed by 2 bases and J by 6 bases, 0 bases remained unmatched. The CDR3 has 12 residues. CDR3 sequence (DNA): TGTGCCAGCTCACCAGACAGGGCTGAAGCTTTCTTT. Translation: CASSPDRAEAFF.

The J gene is TRBJ2-2, the V gene TRBV29-1; D not resolved. The ends were cut back, 6 bases at V and 5 bases at J, with 10 bases in the middle. This CDR3 contains 12 residues. The V gene's germline CDR1 is SQVTM and CDR2 ANQGSEA. In nucleotides, the CDR3 is TGCAGCGTCCAGTCTGGGACCGGGGAGCTGTTTTTT. This sequence encodes CSVQSGTGELFF.

The chain employs TRBV15 and TRBJ2-1; the D gene is possibly TRBD2 (7 bases). Germline CDR1 reads LNHNV; CDR2 reads YYDKDF (reference sequence). Trimming stripped 1 base from V and 6 bases from J, with 22 bases between. The CDR3 loop spans 18 amino acids. CDR3 protein: CATSRVPRAGAPLNEQFF. In DNA, the CDR3 is TGTGCCACCAGCAGAGTCCCCCGTGCGGGGGCCCCACTCAATGAGCAGTTCTTC.

This chain links TRBV21-1 with TRBJ2-5; the D call of TRBD1 is as the table states it, not checked on the DNA. TRBV21-1 is reported as a pseudogene. The CDR3 consists of 14 residues. The CDR3 protein is CASRSRTGWETQYF. DNA for the CDR3: TGTGCCAGCCGATCTCGGACAGGGTGGGAGACCCAGTACTTC.

V is TRBV7-9 and J is TRBJ2-4, with 8 positions matching TRBD1. Germline assignment: CDR1 SEHNR and CDR2 FQNEAQ (reference sequence). J was trimmed by 7 bases and V by 4 bases; bases with no gene match: 6. This CDR3 has 14 residues. The CDR3 spells CASSSSRGPNIQYF. CDR3 in DNA: TGTGCCAGCAGCTCCTCCAGGGGGCCTAACATTCAGTACTTC.

This chain connects TRBV5-1 to TRBJ2-7; TRBD1 matches 12 bases. J gave up 3 bases and V 8 bases, and 6 bases lay outside the gene matches. In germline, CDR1 is SGHRS, CDR2 YFSETQ. The CDR3 loop spans 14 amino acids. The CDR3 bases are TGCGCCAGTGGCGGGACAGGGGGCTTCTACGAGCAGTACTTC. It specifies CASGGTGGFYEQYF.

This chain links TRBV7-9 with TRBJ2-7; 7 bases match TRBD1. Trimming took 4 bases from V and 3 from J; bases not matched to a gene: 3. Germline lookup yields CDR1 SEHNR and CDR2 FQNEAQ (reference sequence). The CDR3 runs to 13 residues. Written as DNA, the CDR3 is TGTGCCAGCAGCTCGGGACAGCTCTACGAGCAGTACTTC. Amino acids: CASSSGQLYEQYF.

V gene TRBV3-1 (or the pseudogene TRBV3-2) combines with J gene TRBJ1-2; the match to TRBD1 covers 7 bases. This CDR3 contains 14 residues. V lost 1 base, J lost 5 bases, and 4 bases stayed unmatched. From germline, CDR1 is LGHDT and CDR2 YNNKEL (reference sequence). CDR3 sequence reads: CASSQVPTGYGYTF. The CDR3 DNA reads TGTGCCAGCAGCCAAGTCCCGACAGGGTATGGCTACACCTTC.

The rearrangement joins TRBV6-6 to TRBJ1-5, with unresolved D. Germline CDR1 reads MNHNY; CDR2 reads SVGAGI (reference sequence). The CDR3 covers 15 residues. V lost 8 bases and J lost 7, with 21 bases in between. CDR3 nucleotide sequence: TGTGCCAGCCGAAATTTCAGAGACGAAGCCCAGCCCCAGCATTTT. Residues: CASRNFRDEAQPQHF.

The V gene is TRBV2, the J gene TRBJ2-5; a weak D match, TRBD1 (5 bases). Between the trimmed V and J ends, which lost 1 base and 4 bases, there was a span of 13 bases. This CDR3 is 15 amino acids long. The germline gives CDR1 SNHLY, CDR2 FYNNEI. The CDR3 is CASSEGPPGPETQYF. The CDR3 DNA is TGTGCCAGCAGTGAAGGGCCACCAGGGCCAGAGACCCAGTACTTC.

V is TRBV4-1 and J is TRBJ2-2, with 7 bases that match TRBD1. The CDR3 spans 17 residues. V gave up 4 bases and J gave up 0 bases; unmatched junction bases: 8. Per germline, CDR1 MGHRA and CDR2 YSYEKL. The CDR3 coding sequence is TGCGCCAGCAGCCGAAACTTTGGGACAGCGAACACCGGGGAGCTGTTTTTT. This translates into CASSRNFGTANTGELFF.

This chain links TRBV7-9 with TRBJ1-4, with D uncertain. Trimming removed 6 bases at V and 8 bases at J, with 13 bases between. Germline V CDR1 and CDR2: SEHNR, FQNEAQ (reference sequence). The CDR3 is 13 residues long. CDR3 region: CASRPKLGEKLFF. In nucleotides, the CDR3 is TGTGCCAGCAGACCTAAACTGGGGGAAAAACTGTTTTTT.

This clone was seen once. The V call is TRBV29-1, the J call TRBJ2-2, with a weak D call TRBD1 (6 bases). Germline V gene lookup returns CDR1 SQVTM and CDR2 ANQGSEA. V dropped 7 bases and J dropped 3 bases, with 24 bases sitting between them. The length of the CDR3 is 17 residues. The CDR3 loop is CSAASGTQGRHTGELFF. CDR3 in DNA: TGCAGCGCCGCGTCCGGGACACAAGGTAGACACACCGGGGAGCTGTTTTTT.

The J gene is TRBJ1-1, the V gene TRBV7-8, with 7 bases that match TRBD1. This CDR3 contains 15 residues. The V and J ends lost 5 bases and 5 bases, in that order; junction bases with no gene match: 11. The germline CDR1 and CDR2 sequences are SGHVS and FQNEAQ. CDR3 DNA sequence: TGTGCCAGCAGCGCAGACAGGGATTTGGCGACTGAAGCTTTCTTT. Translated: CASSADRDLATEAFF.

About this clone: Other DNA sequences in this specimen translate into the identical CDR3. The chain couples TRBV7-9 to TRBJ1-2, with D possibly TRBD1 on 5 matching bases. CDR1 and CDR2 from the germline V gene are SEHNR and FQNEAQ (reference sequence). The CDR3 consists of 13 residues. V gave up 5 bases and J gave up 1 base, with 8 bases separating them. The CDR3 region has the DNA TGTGCCAGCAGCCTAGACAGTAACTATGGCTACACCTTC. This gives the protein CASSLDSNYGYTF.

This rearrangement joins TRBV29-1 to TRBJ1-2; D is undetermined. Trimming cost V 5 bases and J 0 bases, with 13 bases left between them. In germline, CDR1 is SQVTM, CDR2 ANQGSEA. The CDR3 is 14 amino acids. CDR3 region: CSVRPRQANYGYTF. The CDR3 bases are TGCAGCGTTCGTCCGAGACAAGCTAACTATGGCTACACCTTC.

V gene TRBV9 combines with J gene TRBJ2-1; 11 bases are shared with TRBD2. This CDR3 region has 15 residues. Germline V gene lookup returns CDR1 SGDLS and CDR2 YYNGEE. V lost 7 bases, J lost 4 bases, and 7 bases stayed unmatched. As DNA, the CDR3 is TGTGCCAGCGAACCTAGCGGGAGGAATTACAATGAGCAGTTCTTC. Protein product: CASEPSGRNYNEQFF.

In this sample, this clone turned up a few times. The chain is built from TRBV25-1 and TRBJ1-6; unclear D gene. Trimming removed 8 bases at V and 4 bases at J, with 12 bases between. The CDR3 runs 14 residues. The germline V gene encodes CDR1 MGHDK and CDR2 SYGVNS. The CDR3 loop reads CASRWTEYNSPLHF. In DNA, the CDR3 is TGTGCCAGCCGTTGGACGGAATATAATTCACCCCTCCACTTT.